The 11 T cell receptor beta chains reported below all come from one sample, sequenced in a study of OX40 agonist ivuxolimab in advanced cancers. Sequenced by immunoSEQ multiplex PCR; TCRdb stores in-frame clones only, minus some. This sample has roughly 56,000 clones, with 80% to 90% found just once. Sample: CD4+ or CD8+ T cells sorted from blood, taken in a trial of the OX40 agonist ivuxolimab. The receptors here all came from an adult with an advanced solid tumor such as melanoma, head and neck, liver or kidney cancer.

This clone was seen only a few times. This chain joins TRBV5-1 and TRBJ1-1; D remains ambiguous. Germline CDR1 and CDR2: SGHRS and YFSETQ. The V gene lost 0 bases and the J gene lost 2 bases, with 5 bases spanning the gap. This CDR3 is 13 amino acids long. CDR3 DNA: TGCGCCAGCAGCTTGGACCCTAACACTGAAGCTTTCTTT. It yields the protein CASSLDPNTEAFF.

The CDR3 protein is CASSLGGGTMNTEAFF. CDR3 coding DNA: TGTGCCAGCAGCTTAGGAGGCGGAACCATGAACACTGAAGCTTTCTTT. The gene calls are TRBV11-2 and TRBJ1-1; D gene ambiguous. The V and J ends lost 1 base and 0 bases respectively, with 12 bases between them. Germline V CDR1 and CDR2: SGHAT, FQNNGV. This CDR3 is built from 16 residues.

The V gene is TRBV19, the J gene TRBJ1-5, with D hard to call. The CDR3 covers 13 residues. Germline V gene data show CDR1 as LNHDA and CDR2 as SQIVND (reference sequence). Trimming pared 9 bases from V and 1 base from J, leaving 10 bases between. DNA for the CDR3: TGTGCCAGCACCCAGAGAAGCAATCAGCCCCAGCATTTT. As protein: CASTQRSNQPQHF.

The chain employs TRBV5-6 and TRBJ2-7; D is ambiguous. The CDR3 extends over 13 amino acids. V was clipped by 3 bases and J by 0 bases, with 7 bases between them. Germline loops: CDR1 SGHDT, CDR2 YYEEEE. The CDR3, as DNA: TGTGCCAGCAGCTCCGGCACCTCCTACGAGCAGTACTTC. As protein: CASSSGTSYEQYF.

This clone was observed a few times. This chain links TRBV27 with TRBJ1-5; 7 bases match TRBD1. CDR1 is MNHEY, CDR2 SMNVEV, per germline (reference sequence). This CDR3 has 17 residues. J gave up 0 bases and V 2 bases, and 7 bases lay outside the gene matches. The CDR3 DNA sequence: TGTGCCAGCAGTTTACCGGGACAGACGGATAGCAATCAGCCCCAGCATTTT. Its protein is CASSLPGQTDSNQPQHF.

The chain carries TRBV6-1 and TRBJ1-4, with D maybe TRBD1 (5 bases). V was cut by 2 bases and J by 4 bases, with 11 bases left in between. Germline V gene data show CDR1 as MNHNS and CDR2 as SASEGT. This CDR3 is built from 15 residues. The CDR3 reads CASSELGRNNEKLFF. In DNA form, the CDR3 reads TGTGCCAGCAGTGAATTGGGGCGGAATAATGAAAAACTGTTTTTT.

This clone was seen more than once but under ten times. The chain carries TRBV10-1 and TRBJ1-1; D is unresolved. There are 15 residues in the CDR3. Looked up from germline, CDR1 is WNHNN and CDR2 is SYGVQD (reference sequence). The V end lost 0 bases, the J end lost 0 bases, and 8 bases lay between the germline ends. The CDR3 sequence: CASSESMGMNTEAFF. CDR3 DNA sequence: TGCGCCAGCAGTGAGTCTATGGGGATGAACACTGAAGCTTTCTTT.

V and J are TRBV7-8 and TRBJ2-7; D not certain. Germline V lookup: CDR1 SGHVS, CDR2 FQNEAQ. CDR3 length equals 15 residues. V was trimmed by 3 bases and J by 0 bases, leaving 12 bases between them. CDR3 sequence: CASSFGSWGSYEQYF. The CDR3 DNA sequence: TGTGCCAGCAGCTTCGGCAGTTGGGGCTCCTACGAGCAGTACTTC.

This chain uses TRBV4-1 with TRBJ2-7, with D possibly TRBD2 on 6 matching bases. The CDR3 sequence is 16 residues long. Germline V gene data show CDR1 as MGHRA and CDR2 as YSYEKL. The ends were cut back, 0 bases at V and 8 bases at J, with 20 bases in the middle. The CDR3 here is CASSQDRRGLQRQQYF. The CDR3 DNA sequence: TGCGCCAGCAGCCAAGATCGGAGGGGACTCCAGCGTCAGCAGTACTTC.

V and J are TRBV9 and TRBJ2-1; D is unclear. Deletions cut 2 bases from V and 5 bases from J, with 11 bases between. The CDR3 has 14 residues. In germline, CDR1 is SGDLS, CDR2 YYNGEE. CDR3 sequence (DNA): TGTGCCAGCAGCGTGTGGGGTTCCGACAATGAGCAGTTCTTC. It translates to CASSVWGSDNEQFF.

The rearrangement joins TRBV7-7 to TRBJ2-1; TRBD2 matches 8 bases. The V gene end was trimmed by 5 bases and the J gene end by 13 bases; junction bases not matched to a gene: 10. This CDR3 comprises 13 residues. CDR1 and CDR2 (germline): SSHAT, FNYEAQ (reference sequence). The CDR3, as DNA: TGTGCCAGCAGCCCAGGGGAGGGGACTAGTCAGTTCTTC. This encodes CASSPGEGTSQFF.